This TCR beta chain is from a study of blood T cell repertoires in COVID-19. As for the study in general: Donors in the United States, Italy and Spain gave samples during acute or convalescent COVID-19. PBMCs, B-cell-depleted T cells, or T cells were the source of the cDNA or gDNA that made up the material.

This clone has a single count. While infection was still active, Seattle patients were enrolled and then followed longitudinally. In the study's own analysis: For nucleated cells, counts were estimated from reference gene primer amplification. Clones were read by immunoSEQ multiplex PCR, and TCRdb kept only the in-frame ones, dropping some. Clone size and the V and J calls come from that table; the DNA yielded D and trimming. The sample has over 150,000 clones, around 86% seen once. This CDR3 contains 14 residues. This clonotype was obtained from a man aged 55 to 69 with COVID-19, enrolled during active disease. The material sequenced was peripheral blood. The chain recombines TRBV21-1 with TRBJ2-1; the DNA was not used to check the table's D call, TRBD1. TRBV21-1 is flagged as a pseudogene. CDR3 DNA: TGTGCCGACACCGGGACAGGGTACCCCAATGAGCAGTTCTTC. Translating it yields CADTGTGYPNEQFF.